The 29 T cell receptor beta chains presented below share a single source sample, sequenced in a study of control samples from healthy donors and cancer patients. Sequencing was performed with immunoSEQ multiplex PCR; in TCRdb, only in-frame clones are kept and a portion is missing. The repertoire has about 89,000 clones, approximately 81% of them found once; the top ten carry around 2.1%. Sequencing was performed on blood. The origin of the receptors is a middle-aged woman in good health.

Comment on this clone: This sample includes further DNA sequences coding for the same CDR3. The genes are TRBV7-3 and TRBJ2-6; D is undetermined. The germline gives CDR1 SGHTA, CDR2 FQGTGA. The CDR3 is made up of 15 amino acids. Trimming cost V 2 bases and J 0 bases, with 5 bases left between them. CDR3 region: CASSLASSGANVLTF. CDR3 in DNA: TGTGCCAGCAGCTTAGCCAGCTCTGGGGCCAACGTCCTGACTTTC. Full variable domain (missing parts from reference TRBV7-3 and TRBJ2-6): GAGVSQTPSNKVTEKGKYVELRCDPISGHTALYWYRQSLGQGPEFLIYFQGTGAADDSGLPNDRFFAVRPEGSVSTLKIQRTERGDSAVYLCASSLASSGANVLTFGAGSRLTVL.

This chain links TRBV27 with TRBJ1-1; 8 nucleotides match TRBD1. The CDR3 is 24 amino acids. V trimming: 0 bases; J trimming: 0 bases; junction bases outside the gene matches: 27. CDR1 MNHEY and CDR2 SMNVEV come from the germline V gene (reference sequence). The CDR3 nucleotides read TGTGCCAGCAGTTTATCGCTTTTCGGACAGGGATCGACCGGTTTTTATTCCGTGAACACTGAAGCTTTCTTT. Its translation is CASSLSLFGQGSTGFYSVNTEAFF.

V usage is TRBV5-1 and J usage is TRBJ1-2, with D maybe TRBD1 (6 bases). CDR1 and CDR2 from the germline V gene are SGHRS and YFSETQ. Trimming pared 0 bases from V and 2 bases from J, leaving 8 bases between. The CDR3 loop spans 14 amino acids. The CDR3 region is CASSLEGQNYGYTF. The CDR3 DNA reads TGCGCCAGCAGCTTGGAGGGACAAAACTATGGCTACACCTTC.

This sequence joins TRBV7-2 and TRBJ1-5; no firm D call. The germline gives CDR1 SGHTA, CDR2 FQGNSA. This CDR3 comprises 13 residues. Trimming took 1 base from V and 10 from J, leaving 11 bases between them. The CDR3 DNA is TGTGCCAGCAGCTTAGAACGGCTACAACCCCAGCATTTT. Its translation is CASSLERLQPQHF.

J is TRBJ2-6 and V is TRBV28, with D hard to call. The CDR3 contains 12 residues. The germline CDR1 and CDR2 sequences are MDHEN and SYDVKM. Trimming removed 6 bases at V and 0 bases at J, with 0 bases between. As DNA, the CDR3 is TGTGCCAGCAGCTCTGGGGCCAACGTCCTGACTTTC. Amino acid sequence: CASSSGANVLTF. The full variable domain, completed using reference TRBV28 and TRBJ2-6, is DVKVTQSSRYLVKRTGEKVFLECVQDMDHENMFWYRQDPGLGLRLIYFSYDVKMKEKGDIPEGYSVSREKKERFSLILESASTNQTSMYLCASSSGANVLTFGAGSRLTVL.

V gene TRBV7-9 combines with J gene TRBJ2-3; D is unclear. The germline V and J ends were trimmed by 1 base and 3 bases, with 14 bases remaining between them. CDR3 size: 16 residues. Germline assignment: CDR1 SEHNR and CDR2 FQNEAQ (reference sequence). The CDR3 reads CASSLGEGLNTDTQYF. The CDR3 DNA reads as TGTGCCAGCAGCTTAGGAGAAGGGCTCAATACAGATACGCAGTATTTT.

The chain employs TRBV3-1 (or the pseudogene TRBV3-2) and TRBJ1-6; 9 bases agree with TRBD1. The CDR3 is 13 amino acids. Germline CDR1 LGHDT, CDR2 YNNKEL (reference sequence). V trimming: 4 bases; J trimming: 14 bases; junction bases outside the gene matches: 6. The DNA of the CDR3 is TGTGCCAGCAGCCTCCAGCGACAGGGGGCCCTCCACTTT. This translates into CASSLQRQGALHF.

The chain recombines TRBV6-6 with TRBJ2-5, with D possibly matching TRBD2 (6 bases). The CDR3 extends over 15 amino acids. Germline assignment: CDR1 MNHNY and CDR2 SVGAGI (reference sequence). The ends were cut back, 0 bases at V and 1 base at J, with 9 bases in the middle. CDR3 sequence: CASSYSSGGQETQYF. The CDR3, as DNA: TGTGCCAGCAGTTACTCGTCCGGGGGCCAAGAGACCCAGTACTTC.

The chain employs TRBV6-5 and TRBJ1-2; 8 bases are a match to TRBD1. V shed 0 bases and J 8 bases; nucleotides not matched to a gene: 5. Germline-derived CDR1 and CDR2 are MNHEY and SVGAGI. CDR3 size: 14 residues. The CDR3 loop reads CASSYSDRVEGYTF. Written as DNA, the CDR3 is TGTGCCAGCAGTTACTCGGACAGGGTGGAAGGCTACACCTTC.

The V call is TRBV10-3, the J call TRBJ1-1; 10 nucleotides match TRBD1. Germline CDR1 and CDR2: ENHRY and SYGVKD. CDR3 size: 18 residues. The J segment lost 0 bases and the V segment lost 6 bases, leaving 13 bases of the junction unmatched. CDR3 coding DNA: TGTGCCATCAGCGGAGGACCGGGACAGGGGTATCTGAACACTGAAGCTTTCTTT. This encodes CAISGGPGQGYLNTEAFF.

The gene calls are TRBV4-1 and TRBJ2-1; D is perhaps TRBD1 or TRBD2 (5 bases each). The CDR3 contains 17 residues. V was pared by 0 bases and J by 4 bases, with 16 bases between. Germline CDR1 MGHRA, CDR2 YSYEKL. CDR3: CASSQDPPGTDYNEQFF. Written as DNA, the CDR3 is TGCGCCAGCAGCCAAGATCCTCCTGGGACGGATTACAATGAGCAGTTCTTC.

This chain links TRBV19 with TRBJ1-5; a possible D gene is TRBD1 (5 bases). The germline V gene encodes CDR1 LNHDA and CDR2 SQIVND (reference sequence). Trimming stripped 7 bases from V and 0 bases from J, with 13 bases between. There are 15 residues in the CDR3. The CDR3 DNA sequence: TGTGCCAGTAACCCACAGGATAGTAGCAATCAGCCCCAGCATTTT. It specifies CASNPQDSSNQPQHF.

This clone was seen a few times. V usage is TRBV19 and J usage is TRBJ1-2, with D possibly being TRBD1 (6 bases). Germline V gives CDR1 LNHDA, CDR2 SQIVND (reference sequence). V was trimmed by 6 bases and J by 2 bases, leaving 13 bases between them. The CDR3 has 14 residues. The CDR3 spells CASRQGGTNYGYTF. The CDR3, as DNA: TGTGCCAGTAGACAGGGAGGTACCAACTATGGCTACACCTTC.

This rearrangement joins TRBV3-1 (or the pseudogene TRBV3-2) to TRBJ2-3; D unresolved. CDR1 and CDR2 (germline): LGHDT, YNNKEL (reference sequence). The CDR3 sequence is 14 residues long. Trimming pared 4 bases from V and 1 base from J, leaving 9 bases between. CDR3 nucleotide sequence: TGTGCCAGCAGCCCTTCCACTCGCACAGATACGCAGTATTTT. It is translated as CASSPSTRTDTQYF.

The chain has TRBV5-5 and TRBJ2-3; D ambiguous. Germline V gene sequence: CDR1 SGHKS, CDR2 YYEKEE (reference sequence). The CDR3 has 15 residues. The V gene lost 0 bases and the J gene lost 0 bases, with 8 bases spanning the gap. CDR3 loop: CASSLVPDSTDTQYF. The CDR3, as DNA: TGTGCCAGCAGCTTGGTTCCGGATAGCACAGATACGCAGTATTTT.

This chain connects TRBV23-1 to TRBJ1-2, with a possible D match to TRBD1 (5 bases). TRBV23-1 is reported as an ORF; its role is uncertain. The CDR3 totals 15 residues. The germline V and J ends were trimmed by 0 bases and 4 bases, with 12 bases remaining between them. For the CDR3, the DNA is TGCGCCAGCAGTCAATCGACTCTGGGGCCCTATGGCTACACCTTC. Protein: CASSQSTLGPYGYTF.

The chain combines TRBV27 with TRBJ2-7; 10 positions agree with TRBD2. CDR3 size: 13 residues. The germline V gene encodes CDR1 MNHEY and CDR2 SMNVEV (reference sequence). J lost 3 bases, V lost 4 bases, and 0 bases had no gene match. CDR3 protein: CASSWTSGYEQYF. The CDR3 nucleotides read TGTGCCAGCAGTTGGACTAGCGGCTACGAGCAGTACTTC.

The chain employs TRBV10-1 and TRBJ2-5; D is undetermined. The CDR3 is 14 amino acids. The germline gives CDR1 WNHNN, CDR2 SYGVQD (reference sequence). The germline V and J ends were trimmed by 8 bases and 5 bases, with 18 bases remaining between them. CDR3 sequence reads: CASHRAPPRETQYF. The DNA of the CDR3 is TGCGCCAGCCACCGGGCCCCTCCCCGTGAGACCCAGTACTTC.

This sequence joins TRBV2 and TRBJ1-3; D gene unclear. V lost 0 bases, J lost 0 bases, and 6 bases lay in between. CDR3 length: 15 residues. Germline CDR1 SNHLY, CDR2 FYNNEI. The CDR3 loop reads CASSEAGSSGNTIYF. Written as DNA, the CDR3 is TGTGCCAGCAGTGAAGCAGGGTCCTCTGGAAACACCATATATTTT.

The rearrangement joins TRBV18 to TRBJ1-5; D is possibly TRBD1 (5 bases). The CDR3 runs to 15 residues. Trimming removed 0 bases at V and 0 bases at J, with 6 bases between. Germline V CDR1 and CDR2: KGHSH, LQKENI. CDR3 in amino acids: CASSPPGASNQPQHF. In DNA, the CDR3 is TGTGCCAGCTCACCACCCGGGGCTAGCAATCAGCCCCAGCATTTT.

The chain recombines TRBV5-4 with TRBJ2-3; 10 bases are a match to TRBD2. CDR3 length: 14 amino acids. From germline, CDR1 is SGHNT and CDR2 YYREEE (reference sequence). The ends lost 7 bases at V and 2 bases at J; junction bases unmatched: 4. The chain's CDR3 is CASSSGGVTDTQYF. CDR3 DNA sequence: TGTGCCAGCTCCAGCGGGGGGGTCACAGATACGCAGTATTTT.

CDR3 sequence: CASSEAKGTGELFF. The CDR3 DNA reads as TGTGCCAGCAGTGAAGCCAAGGGAACCGGGGAGCTGTTTTTT. This rearrangement joins TRBV7-8 to TRBJ2-2; no definite D call. Trimming took 6 bases from V and 5 from J, leaving 13 bases between them. Germline V lookup: CDR1 SGHVS, CDR2 FQNEAQ. The CDR3 loop spans 14 amino acids.

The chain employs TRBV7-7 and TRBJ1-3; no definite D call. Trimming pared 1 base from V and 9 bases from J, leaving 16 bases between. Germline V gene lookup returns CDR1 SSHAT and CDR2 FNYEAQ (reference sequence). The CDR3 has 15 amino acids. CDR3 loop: CASSLGLVSGGTIYF. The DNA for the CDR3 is TGTGCCAGCAGCTTAGGTCTGGTCTCTGGAGGCACCATATATTTT.

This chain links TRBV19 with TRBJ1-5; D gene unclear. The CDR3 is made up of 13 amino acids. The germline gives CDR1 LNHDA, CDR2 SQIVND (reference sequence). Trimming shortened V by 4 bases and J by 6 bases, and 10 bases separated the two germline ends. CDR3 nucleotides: TGTGCCAGTAGTAAGCTCCCTGGTCAGCCCCAGCATTTT. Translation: CASSKLPGQPQHF.

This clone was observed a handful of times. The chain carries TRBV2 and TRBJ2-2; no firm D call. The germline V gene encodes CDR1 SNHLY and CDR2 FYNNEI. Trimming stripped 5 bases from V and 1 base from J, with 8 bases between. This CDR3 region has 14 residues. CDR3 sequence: CASSLDKNTGELFF. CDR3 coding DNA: TGTGCCAGCAGTCTTGACAAGAACACCGGGGAGCTGTTTTTT.

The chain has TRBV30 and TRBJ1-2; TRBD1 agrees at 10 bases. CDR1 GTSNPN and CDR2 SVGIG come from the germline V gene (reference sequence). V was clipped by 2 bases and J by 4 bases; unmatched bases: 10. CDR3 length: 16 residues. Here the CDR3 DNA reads TGTGCCTGGAGTCCTCTGGGACAGGGGATTGGCTATGGCTACACCTTC. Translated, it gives CAWSPLGQGIGYGYTF.

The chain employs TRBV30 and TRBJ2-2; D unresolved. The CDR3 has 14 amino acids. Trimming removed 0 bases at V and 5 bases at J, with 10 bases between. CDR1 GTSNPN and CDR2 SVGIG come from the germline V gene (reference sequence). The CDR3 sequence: CAWSVIRYTGELFF. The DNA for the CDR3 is TGTGCCTGGAGTGTAATTAGGTATACCGGGGAGCTGTTTTTT.

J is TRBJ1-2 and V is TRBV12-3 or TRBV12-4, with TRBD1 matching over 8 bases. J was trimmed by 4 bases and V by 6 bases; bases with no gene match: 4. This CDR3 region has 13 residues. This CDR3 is CASRQGVGYGYTF. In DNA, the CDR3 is TGTGCCAGCAGACAGGGGGTCGGCTATGGCTACACCTTC.

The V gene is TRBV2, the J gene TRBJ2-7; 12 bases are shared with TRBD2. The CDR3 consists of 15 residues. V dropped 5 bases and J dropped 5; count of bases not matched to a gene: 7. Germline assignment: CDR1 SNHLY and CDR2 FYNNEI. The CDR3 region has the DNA TGTGCCAGCAGTCCCCTAGCGGGGGGGCCAGACGAGCAGTACTTC. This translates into CASSPLAGGPDEQYF.